The next 16 T cell receptor beta chains were all read from a single sample in a study of blood T cell repertoires in COVID-19. The table came from immunoSEQ multiplex PCR; TCRdb's copy has only in-frame clones and leaves some out. The data hold about 260,000 clones, with 87% observed a single time. The sequenced sample was peripheral blood. These receptors all come from a woman in her thirties or forties who had recovered from COVID-19.

CDR3: CASSYSGQGPSYEQYF. The CDR3 nucleotides read TGTGCCAGCAGTTACTCGGGCCAGGGGCCCTCCTACGAGCAGTACTTC. The rearrangement uses TRBV6-5 and TRBJ2-7, with D maybe TRBD1 (6 bases). The CDR3 is 16 amino acids. Germline V CDR1 and CDR2: MNHEY, SVGAGI. V lost 0 bases and J 0 bases, leaving 12 bases between the germline ends.

The chain employs TRBV19 and TRBJ1-5; 11 positions agree with TRBD1. The V segment lost 3 bases and the J segment 1 base; nucleotides outside the gene matches: 5. The germline gives CDR1 LNHDA, CDR2 SQIVND (reference sequence). This CDR3 is built from 17 residues. The CDR3 sequence is CASSIGQGARSNQPQHF. CDR3 nucleotide sequence: TGTGCCAGTAGTATCGGACAGGGGGCAAGGAGCAATCAGCCCCAGCATTTT.

This sequence joins TRBV29-1 and TRBJ2-2; D might be TRBD1 (6 bases). The V and J ends lost 6 bases and 5 bases respectively, with 10 bases between them. The CDR3 runs to 12 residues. Germline V lookup: CDR1 SQVTM, CDR2 ANQGSEA. In nucleotides, the CDR3 is TGCAGCGTCGTGAGGGGGACCGGGGAGCTGTTTTTT. This gives the protein CSVVRGTGELFF.

This rearrangement joins TRBV9 to TRBJ2-7; D perhaps matches TRBD1 (5 bases). Trimming shortened V by 3 bases and J by 2 bases, and 9 bases separated the two germline ends. Looked up from germline, CDR1 is SGDLS and CDR2 is YYNGEE. This CDR3 comprises 13 residues. Here the CDR3 DNA reads TGTGCCAGCAGCGCGACAGATCCCTACGAGCAGTACTTC. Protein: CASSATDPYEQYF.

The chain couples TRBV5-1 to TRBJ2-5; 10 nucleotides agree with TRBD2. The CDR3 spans 16 residues. Germline V lookup: CDR1 SGHRS, CDR2 YFSETQ. V was clipped by 4 bases and J by 5 bases; unmatched bases: 11. CDR3 amino acids: CASSIDPGLARETQYF. The CDR3 coding sequence is TGCGCCAGCAGCATTGACCCGGGACTAGCGCGGGAGACCCAGTACTTC.

This clone was detected only once. CDR3 region: CASKWTGGGDNQPQHF. The CDR3 DNA follows: TGTGCCAGTAAGTGGACAGGCGGCGGGGACAATCAGCCCCAGCATTTT. The gene calls are TRBV19 and TRBJ1-5; 7 bases agree with TRBD1. Germline V gene lookup returns CDR1 LNHDA and CDR2 SQIVND (reference sequence). Trimming took 7 bases from V and 3 from J; bases not matched to a gene: 12. The CDR3 has 16 residues.

The V and J genes are TRBV6-5 and TRBJ2-1, with 8 bases that match TRBD2. After removal of 6 bases from V and 2 bases from J, the junction contained 6 bases not matched to a gene. Germline V gene lookup returns CDR1 MNHEY and CDR2 SVGAGI. The CDR3 has 15 amino acids. The CDR3 here is CASRGRGATYNEQFF. CDR3 sequence (DNA): TGTGCCAGCAGGGGGCGGGGGGCAACCTACAATGAGCAGTTCTTC.

This clone was found a few times. The chain combines TRBV7-3 with TRBJ2-1; 11 bases align to TRBD2. Germline V lookup: CDR1 SGHTA, CDR2 FQGTGA. The CDR3 is made up of 15 amino acids. With 5 bases clipped from V and 6 bases from J, the junction kept 6 bases outside the gene matches. CDR3 amino acids: CASSAGTSGSNEQFF. CDR3 bases: TGTGCCAGCAGCGCCGGGACTAGCGGTTCCAATGAGCAGTTCTTC.

This clone was picked up a small number of times. The chain is built from TRBV18 and TRBJ1-2, with D maybe TRBD1 (6 bases). V lost 5 bases and J lost 4, with 20 bases in between. Looked up from germline, CDR1 is KGHSH and CDR2 is LQKENI. This CDR3 region has 16 residues. CDR3 bases: TGTGCCAGCTCATTTGGGACAAGGGGCGGAAGCTATGGCTACACCTTC. Amino acids: CASSFGTRGGSYGYTF.

The chain links TRBV18 to TRBJ1-4, with D possibly being TRBD1 (6 bases). Deletions cut 3 bases from V and 7 bases from J, with 15 bases between. Germline V CDR1 and CDR2: KGHSH, LQKENI. The CDR3 extends over 15 amino acids. CDR3 nucleotide sequence: TGTGCCAGCTCACCGGAACAGGGCTTAATTGAAAAACTGTTTTTT. Encoded protein: CASSPEQGLIEKLFF.

This clone was observed once. The V and J genes are TRBV7-9 and TRBJ2-1; no reliable D call. CDR1 and CDR2 (germline): SEHNR, FQNEAQ (reference sequence). V gave up 5 bases and J gave up 1 base, with 12 bases separating them. The CDR3 is 15 residues long. The CDR3 DNA follows: TGTGCCAGCAGCGAAATAGAGGTGTCCTACAATGAGCAGTTCTTC. This codes for CASSEIEVSYNEQFF.

The CDR3 protein is CASSQRGETQYF. The CDR3 bases are TGTGCCAGCAGCCAACGGGGGGAGACCCAGTACTTC. The J gene is TRBJ2-5, the V gene TRBV3-1 (or the pseudogene TRBV3-2); possible D gene TRBD2, 6 bases. V dropped 2 bases and J dropped 5 bases, with 6 bases sitting between them. Germline-derived CDR1 and CDR2 are LGHDT and YNNKEL (reference sequence). This CDR3 has 12 amino acids.

The V and J genes are TRBV7-8 and TRBJ2-2; TRBD2 matches 7 bases. Germline CDR1 SGHVS, CDR2 FQNEAQ. The CDR3 has 16 residues. The V gene end was trimmed by 4 bases and the J gene end by 0 bases; junction bases not matched to a gene: 5. As DNA, the CDR3 is TGTGCCAGCAGCTCCTCTAGCGGCGCGAACACCGGGGAGCTGTTTTTT. Translated: CASSSSSGANTGELFF.

In this sample, this clone turned up once. The chain couples TRBV27 to TRBJ2-1; 14 bases are a match to TRBD2. Looked up from germline, CDR1 is MNHEY and CDR2 is SMNVEV (reference sequence). The CDR3 has 19 residues. The V and J ends lost 10 bases and 0 bases, in that order; junction bases with no gene match: 14. The CDR3 sequence: CATTGTSGGSFFSYNEQFF. As DNA, the CDR3 is TGTGCCACCACAGGGACTAGCGGGGGTTCCTTCTTCTCCTACAATGAGCAGTTCTTC.

The J gene is TRBJ1-1, the V gene TRBV23-1; 10 bases map to TRBD1. TRBV23-1 is known as an ORF, though its function is uncertain. Trimming cost V 4 bases and J 11 bases; bases outside gene matches: 4. CDR3 length equals 12 residues. CDR3 amino acids: CASSPPGQGAFF. The DNA for the CDR3 is TGCGCCAGCAGTCCCCCGGGACAGGGGGCTTTCTTT.

The CDR3: CASSPVSPGGVGGYTF. In nucleotides, the CDR3 is TGCGCCAGCAGCCCGGTTTCGCCAGGGGGTGTAGGTGGCTACACCTTC. The chain employs TRBV4-3 and TRBJ1-2, with TRBD1 matching 7 bases. CDR1 and CDR2 from the germline V gene are LGHNA and YSLEER. This CDR3 is built from 16 residues. V shed 4 bases and J 7 bases; nucleotides not matched to a gene: 15.